This T cell receptor beta chain emerged from a study of response to subunit inactivated influenza vaccine. Study-level findings and limits: Researchers suggested that each seasonal influenza vaccination recruits few new T cells.

The CDR3 consists of 13 residues. Germline assignment: CDR1 MNHEY and CDR2 SMNVEV (reference sequence). V was pared by 5 bases and J by 7 bases, with 14 bases between. In TCRdb, the RT-PCR reads were re-called with MiXCR into one record per CDR3 protein. The sample carries approximately 500,000 distinct CDR3 sequences, 14% recorded once. On this clonotype: What it binds is not known.

This material consisted of PBMCs from blood, taken 11 to 12 days after vaccination. J is TRBJ2-5 and V is TRBV27; D might be TRBD2 (5 bases). The TCR sequence derives from a man between 50 and 59 years old who received an inactivated influenza vaccine. The CDR3 bases are TGTGCCAGCAGTCGCGGACTTGGCCGGACCCAGTACTTC. Translated: CASSRGLGRTQYF.